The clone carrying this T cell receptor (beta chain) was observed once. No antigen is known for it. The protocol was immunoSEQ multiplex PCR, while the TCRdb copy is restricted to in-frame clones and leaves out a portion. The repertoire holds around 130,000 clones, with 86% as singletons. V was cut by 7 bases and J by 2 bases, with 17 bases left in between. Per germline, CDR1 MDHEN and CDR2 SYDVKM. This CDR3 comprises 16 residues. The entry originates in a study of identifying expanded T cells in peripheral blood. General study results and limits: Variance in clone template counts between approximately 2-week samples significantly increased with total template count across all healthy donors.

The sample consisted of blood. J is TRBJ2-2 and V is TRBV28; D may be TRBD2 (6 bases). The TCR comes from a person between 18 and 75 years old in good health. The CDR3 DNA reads TGTGCCAGCACCCCGGCCCCTAGCGCAAACACCGGGGAGCTGTTTTTT. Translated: CASTPAPSANTGELFF.